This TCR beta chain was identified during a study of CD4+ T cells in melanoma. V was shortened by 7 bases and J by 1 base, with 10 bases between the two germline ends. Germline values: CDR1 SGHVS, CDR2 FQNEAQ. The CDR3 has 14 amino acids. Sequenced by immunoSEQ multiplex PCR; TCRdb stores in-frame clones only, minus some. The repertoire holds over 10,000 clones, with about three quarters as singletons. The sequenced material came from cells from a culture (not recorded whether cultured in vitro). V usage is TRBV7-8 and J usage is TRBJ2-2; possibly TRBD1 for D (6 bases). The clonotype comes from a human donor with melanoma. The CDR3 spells CASKPDRNTGELFF. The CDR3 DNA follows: TGTGCCAGCAAACCGGACAGGAACACCGGGGAGCTGTTTTTT.